This T cell receptor (beta chain) was sequenced during a study of shared clonotypes between healthy human individuals. Libraries were prepared by immunoSEQ multiplex PCR; TCRdb keeps only in-frame clonotypes and omits some of them. Counted here are hundreds of thousands of clones, about 96% occurring once; the ten biggest clones make up 0.11%. Germline V CDR1 and CDR2: LGHNA, YNFKEQ. Between the trimmed V and J ends, which lost 0 bases and 6 bases, there was a span of 9 bases. CDR3 length equals 14 residues. Naive CD8 isolation took CD45RO-negative cells positively selected for CCR7 and excluded terminally differentiated effector memory CD45RA+ cells.

The sequence was obtained from a woman younger than 45 in good health. J is TRBJ1-5 and V is TRBV4-2; D not resolved. Sequencing was performed on naive CD8+ T cells sorted from blood. The CDR3 spells CASSQDFLSQPQHF. In nucleotides, the CDR3 is TGTGCCAGCAGCCAAGATTTTCTCAGTCAGCCCCAGCATTTT.